A selection of T cell receptor beta chains follows, all from one sample in a study of blood T cell repertoires in COVID-19. The repertoire was sequenced with immunoSEQ multiplex PCR; TCRdb's copy has only in-frame clones and lacks some. The data show approximately 60,000 clones, 79% seen once. Sequencing used peripheral blood. The receptors shown here come from a woman aged 80 or older with active or convalescent COVID-19. The CDR3 runs from the conserved cysteine through the conserved F or W. The D gene is left open where the match is weak. Some rows mark clone size as missing; the rest say once, few, many or name a class of expanded clone.

cdr3_nt | cdr3_aa | j_call | v_call | clone_size | d_call
TGCGCCAGCAGCTTGGATGGGGCCAACTATGGCTACACCTTC | CASSLDGANYGYTF | TRBJ1-2 | TRBV5-1 | NA | NA
TGTGCCAGTAGTCCCCGGACAGGGGGCGAGGGAGGTAGCAATCAGCCCCAGCATTTT | CASSPRTGGEGGSNQPQHF | TRBJ1-5 | TRBV19 | NA | TRBD1
TGTGCCAGCAGCTTACAAGGCGGGGGGGCCAGTTTTGCAGATACGCAGTATTTT | CASSLQGGGASFADTQYF | TRBJ2-3 | TRBV7-3 | NA | TRBD2
TGTGCCAGCTCACCAGGGACAGGGGATGAGCAGTTCTTC | CASSPGTGDEQFF | TRBJ2-1 | TRBV18 | NA | TRBD1
TGCGCCAGCCGAGGACAAGATAATTCACCCCTCCACTTT | CASRGQDNSPLHF | TRBJ1-6 | TRBV5-1 | once | NA
TGTGCCAGCAGACAGGGTTTGGACACTGAAGCTTTCTTT | CASRQGLDTEAFF | TRBJ1-1 | TRBV6-5 | NA | NA
TGTGCCAGCAGTTTACAGGGAAACACTGAAGCTTTCTTT | CASSLQGNTEAFF | TRBJ1-1 | TRBV6-5 | NA | NA
TGTGCCAGTAGCAAAAAGGGGGCGGAGGAGACCCAGTACTTC | CASSKKGAEETQYF | TRBJ2-5 | TRBV19 | NA | TRBD1
TGTGCCAGCAGCTCAGTTGGGAACACTGAAGCTTTCTTT | CASSSVGNTEAFF | TRBJ1-1 | TRBV5-4 | NA | NA
TGTGCCAGCAGCCGGAAGGGACTAGCGACGAGTGAGCAGTTCTTC | CASSRKGLATSEQFF | TRBJ2-1 | TRBV3-1/TRBV3-2 | NA | TRBD2
TGCAGTGCCGGGCTAGGGGCTGAAGCTTTCTTT | CSAGLGAEAFF | TRBJ1-1 | TRBV20-1 | NA | NA
TGTGCCATCAGTGAGTCGGGGCAGGGGGCCACTGAAGCTTTCTTT | CAISESGQGATEAFF | TRBJ1-1 | TRBV10-3 | NA | TRBD1
TGTGCCAGCGGTTCGACAGGGGCGAACACTGAAGCTTTCTTT | CASGSTGANTEAFF | TRBJ1-1 | TRBV6-5 | NA | TRBD1
TGCGCCAGCAGCTCCTTGGGACACCGGACTAATGAAAAACTGTTTTTT | CASSSLGHRTNEKLFF | TRBJ1-4 | TRBV5-1 | NA | NA
TGCGCCAGCAGTGAGTCTGGTCAAAGGAGACAGGACAACACCGGGGAGCTGTTTTTT | CASSESGQRRQDNTGELFF | TRBJ2-2 | TRBV10-1 | NA | NA
TGTGCCTGGAGTAGGTTAGCGAGCTCCTATAATTCACCCCTCCACTTT | CAWSRLASSYNSPLHF | TRBJ1-6 | TRBV30 | few | NA
TGTGCCACCAGCAGACAGGGGGCAAACTATGGCTACACCTTC | CATSRQGANYGYTF | TRBJ1-2 | TRBV15 | NA | TRBD1
TGCAGCGGACGGACAGGGCTCAGGACTGAAGCTTTCTTT | CSGRTGLRTEAFF | TRBJ1-1 | TRBV29-1 | NA | TRBD1
TGTGCCAGTAGTCCCGGCGGATTACCGCGGGCCCAGCATTTT | CASSPGGLPRAQHF | TRBJ1-5 | TRBV19 | NA | NA
TGTGCCAGCAGTTTCCAGGGGGGCTACACCTTC | CASSFQGGYTF | TRBJ1-2 | TRBV6-5 | few | NA
TGTGCCAGCAGCGACAGGGTAGACTATGGCTACACCTTC | CASSDRVDYGYTF | TRBJ1-2 | TRBV12-3/TRBV12-4 | once | TRBD1
TGTGCCAGCAGCCAAGATAGGGGCAGTTACTACGAGCAGTACTTC | CASSQDRGSYYEQYF | TRBJ2-7 | TRBV4-2 | few | NA
TGCGCCAGCAGCGCAAATCAGGGGGCAAACACCGGGGAGCTGTTTTTT | CASSANQGANTGELFF | TRBJ2-2 | TRBV5-1 | once | TRBD1
TGTGCCAGCAGCTTGGCGGATGGCACTGAAGCTTTCTTT | CASSLADGTEAFF | TRBJ1-1 | TRBV7-9 | NA | NA
TGCGCCAGCAGCCAAGGGGAGGGACAGCCCCAGCATTTT | CASSQGEGQPQHF | TRBJ1-5 | TRBV4-1 | few | NA
TGTGCCAGCAGTGCCTTGACAGGACATAGCAATCAGCCCCAGCATTTT | CASSALTGHSNQPQHF | TRBJ1-5 | TRBV2 | NA | NA
TGCGCCAGCAGCTCCGGACTGATACTGAACACTGAAGCTTTCTTT | CASSSGLILNTEAFF | TRBJ1-1 | TRBV5-1 | few | NA
TGCGCCAGCAGCTCCCACGGGCGGACAGGGAACTATGGCTACACCTTC | CASSSHGRTGNYGYTF | TRBJ1-2 | TRBV5-1 | few | TRBD1
TGTGCCAGCAGCCGCGGGCTGGCGGGGGGTCTCGAGCAGTACTTC | CASSRGLAGGLEQYF | TRBJ2-7 | TRBV11-3 | NA | TRBD2
TGTGCCAGTCGACTAAGGAATTCACCCCTCCACTTT | CASRLRNSPLHF | TRBJ1-6 | TRBV27 | NA | NA
TGTGCCAGCAGTGCAGGGGTCGGTTCCTACAATGAGCAGTTCTTC | CASSAGVGSYNEQFF | TRBJ2-1 | TRBV6-4 | NA | NA
TGTGCCAGTAGCGTTACAGGGGAGGACGAGCAGTACTTC | CASSVTGEDEQYF | TRBJ2-7 | TRBV19 | few | NA
TGCGCCAGCAGCTTGGGACAGGGAACGCAGCCCCAGCATTTT | CASSLGQGTQPQHF | TRBJ1-5 | TRBV5-1 | NA | TRBD1
TGTGCCAGTAAACGGGCGGGGGGCCCCAACACCGGGGAGCTGTTTTTT | CASKRAGGPNTGELFF | TRBJ2-2 | TRBV19 | NA | TRBD2
TGTGCCGCCCGGACTATGATGGACACTGAAGCTTTCTTT | CAARTMMDTEAFF | TRBJ1-1 | TRBV10-3 | NA | NA
TGTGCCAGCAGCTTAGTCGTGGGGGGTAATGAAAAACTGTTTTTT | CASSLVVGGNEKLFF | TRBJ1-4 | TRBV13 | NA | NA
TGCGCCAGCAGTGAGTCGTTGCTAGCGGGGGGGGATACGCAGTATTTT | CASSESLLAGGDTQYF | TRBJ2-3 | TRBV10-1 | NA | TRBD2
TGTGCCAGCAGCCCCCGGACAGGTGACACAGAGCAGTACTTC | CASSPRTGDTEQYF | TRBJ2-7 | TRBV9 | NA | TRBD1
TGTGCCAGCAGCCATGGGGACAGGGGCTACGAGCAGTACTTC | CASSHGDRGYEQYF | TRBJ2-7 | TRBV3-1/TRBV3-2 | once | TRBD1
TGTGCCAGCAGCCGCCGGGCAGGGGCGGATCAGCCCCAGCATTTT | CASSRRAGADQPQHF | TRBJ1-5 | TRBV27 | NA | NA
TGTGCCAGCAGCAAAAGGACTAGCGGGGACACAGATACGCAGTATTTT | CASSKRTSGDTDTQYF | TRBJ2-3 | TRBV7-2 | NA | TRBD2
TGTGCCAGCAGCGCTTTAACAACAGGGAATGGCTACACCTTC | CASSALTTGNGYTF | TRBJ1-2 | TRBV9 | once | NA
TGTGCCAGCAGTTTATGGAGCCGCTCTGGAAACACCATATATTTT | CASSLWSRSGNTIYF | TRBJ1-3 | TRBV28 | once | NA
TGCGCCAGCAGCTTACGGGGTGTAAACCTGAACACTGAAGCTTTCTTT | CASSLRGVNLNTEAFF | TRBJ1-1 | TRBV4-1 | once | NA
TGTGCCAGTAGTACAGGACAGGGGTTGGGCTACACCTTC | CASSTGQGLGYTF | TRBJ1-2 | TRBV19 | NA | TRBD1